Detailed here is one T cell receptor beta chain. Its antigen remains unidentified. Clones were sequenced by immunoSEQ multiplex PCR, and TCRdb holds only the in-frame ones, with some missing. The repertoire holds about 120,000 clones, with 85% to 95% as singletons. The sample belongs to a study of T cell responses to AZD1222 COVID-19 vaccine. Study-level results: Increased Spike-specific TCR breadth and depth were observed after two AZD1222 doses. Reportedly, nearly half the spike-specific TCRs target unmutated variant regions. Recipients of AZD1222 seropositive at baseline numbered only 6 or 7.

This specimen was peripheral blood, taken on day 0 of AZD1222 vaccination. The sequence came from an adult in good health.

The CDR3 bases are TGTGCCAGCAGCTTTCGGGTTCCGGCTGAAGCTTTCTTT. It encodes CASSFRVPAEAFF. The gene calls are TRBV7-8 and TRBJ1-1; D gene uncertain. Trimming pared 3 bases from V and 6 bases from J, leaving 11 bases between. Germline V gene data show CDR1 as SGHVS and CDR2 as FQNEAQ. CDR3 size: 13 residues.